Sequencing of this T cell receptor (beta chain) was carried out in a study of blood T cell repertoires in COVID-19. Study at large: Collection of acute and convalescent COVID-19 samples took place in the United States, Italy and Spain.

The CDR3 totals 15 residues. Germline V CDR1 and CDR2: SNHLY, FYNNEI. Trimming removed 4 bases from V and 3 bases from J; junction bases left unmatched: 4. Methods used by the authors: Amplified reference gene primers provided the basis for estimating nucleated cell counts. Assay: immunoSEQ multiplex PCR; the TCRdb copy retains only in-frame clones and omits some. The V and J calls and clone size were taken over from that table, and D and trimming were inferred from the DNA. The sample consists of about 140,000 clones, 60% to 80% of them appearing once. The chain has TRBV2 and TRBJ2-2; 8 bases agree with TRBD2. The sequence was obtained from a woman aged 50 to 60 with active or convalescent COVID-19. Sequencing input: peripheral blood. CDR3: CASSAGGRHTGELFF. In nucleotides, the CDR3 is TGTGCCAGCAGTGCGGGGGGGCGCCACACCGGGGAGCTGTTTTTT.